The clone carrying this TCR beta chain was seen more than once but under ten times. The antigen is unknown. CDR3 size: 14 residues. V lost 5 bases and J lost 4; bases outside the gene matches: 6. The data were obtained in a study of CD8 T cells in ankylosing spondylitis. Findings and caveats of the study: A motif of 8 or 9 highly homologous TCR beta variants was seen as apparently characteristic of ankylosing spondylitis blood.

TCRdb re-derived calls from the 5' RACE reads in MiXCR, one entry per CDR3 protein. The table shows about 150,000 distinct CDR3 sequences, with approximately 32% occurring only once. Sequenced input: synovial fluid, either unsorted or a sorted T cell fraction (not recorded which). The genes are TRBV12-3 or TRBV12-4 and TRBJ1-1; 8 bases map to TRBD1. The source of this sequence is a male donor with ankylosing spondylitis. The CDR3 loop is CASSATGETTEAFF. The CDR3 nucleotides are TGTGCCAGCAGTGCGACAGGGGAGACCACTGAAGCTTTCTTT.